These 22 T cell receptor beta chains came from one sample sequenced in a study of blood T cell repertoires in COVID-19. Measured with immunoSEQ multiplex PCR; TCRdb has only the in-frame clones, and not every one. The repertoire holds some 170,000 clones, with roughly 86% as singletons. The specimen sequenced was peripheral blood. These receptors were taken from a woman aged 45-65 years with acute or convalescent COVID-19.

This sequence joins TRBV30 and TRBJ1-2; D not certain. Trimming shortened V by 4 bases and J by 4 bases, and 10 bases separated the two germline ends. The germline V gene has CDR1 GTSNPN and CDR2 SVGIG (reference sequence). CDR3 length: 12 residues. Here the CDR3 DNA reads TGTGCCTGGAAGGTAGGAGCCTATGGCTACACCTTC. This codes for CAWKVGAYGYTF.

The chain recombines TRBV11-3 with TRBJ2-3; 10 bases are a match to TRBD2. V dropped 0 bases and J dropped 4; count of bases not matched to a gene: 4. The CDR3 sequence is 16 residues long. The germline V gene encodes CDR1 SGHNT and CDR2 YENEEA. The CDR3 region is CASSLDSGGPADTQYF. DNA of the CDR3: TGTGCCAGCAGCTTAGATAGCGGGGGGCCTGCAGATACGCAGTATTTT.

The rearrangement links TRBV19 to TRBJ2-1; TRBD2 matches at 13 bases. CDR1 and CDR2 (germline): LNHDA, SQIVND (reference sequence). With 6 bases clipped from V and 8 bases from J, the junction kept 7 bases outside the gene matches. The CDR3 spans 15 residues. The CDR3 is CASSTGLAGMDEQFF. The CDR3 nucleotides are TGTGCCAGTAGCACGGGACTAGCGGGGATGGATGAGCAGTTCTTC.

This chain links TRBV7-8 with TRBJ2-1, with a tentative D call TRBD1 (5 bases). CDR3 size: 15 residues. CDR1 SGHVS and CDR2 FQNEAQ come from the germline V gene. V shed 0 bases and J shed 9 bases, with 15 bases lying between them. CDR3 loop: CASSLALAGPGEQFF. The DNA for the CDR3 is TGTGCCAGCAGCTTAGCTCTTGCAGGGCCAGGTGAGCAGTTCTTC.

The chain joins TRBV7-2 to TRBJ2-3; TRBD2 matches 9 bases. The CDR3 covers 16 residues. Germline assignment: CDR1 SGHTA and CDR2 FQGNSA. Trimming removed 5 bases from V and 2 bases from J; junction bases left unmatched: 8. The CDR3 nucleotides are TGTGCCAGCAGCATTCTAGCGGGAACGTTCACAGATACGCAGTATTTT. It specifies CASSILAGTFTDTQYF.

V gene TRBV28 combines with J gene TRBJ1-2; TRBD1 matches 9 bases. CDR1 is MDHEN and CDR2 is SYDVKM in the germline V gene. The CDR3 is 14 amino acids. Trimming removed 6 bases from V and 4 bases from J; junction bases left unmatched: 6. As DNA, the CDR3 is TGTGCCAGCAGACCAGGGACAGGGTCCTATGGCTACACCTTC. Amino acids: CASRPGTGSYGYTF.

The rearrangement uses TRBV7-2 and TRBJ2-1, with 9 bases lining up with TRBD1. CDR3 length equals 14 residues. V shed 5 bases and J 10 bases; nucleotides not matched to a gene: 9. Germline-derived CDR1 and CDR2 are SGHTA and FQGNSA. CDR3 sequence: CASSVVQGAGEQFF. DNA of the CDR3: TGTGCCAGCAGCGTAGTACAGGGGGCAGGGGAGCAGTTCTTC.

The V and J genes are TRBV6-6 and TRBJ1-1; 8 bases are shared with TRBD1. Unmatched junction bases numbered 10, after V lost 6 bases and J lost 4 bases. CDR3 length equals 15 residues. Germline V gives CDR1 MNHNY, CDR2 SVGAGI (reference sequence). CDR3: CASSRWTGRGTEAFF. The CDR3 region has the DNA TGTGCCAGCAGCCGGTGGACAGGGAGGGGCACTGAAGCTTTCTTT.

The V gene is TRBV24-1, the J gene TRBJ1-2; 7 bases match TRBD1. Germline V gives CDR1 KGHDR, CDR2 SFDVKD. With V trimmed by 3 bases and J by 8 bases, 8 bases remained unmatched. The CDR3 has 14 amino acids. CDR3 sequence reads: CATSDTTGLGGYTF. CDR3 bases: TGTGCCACCAGTGATACGACAGGGCTGGGGGGCTACACCTTC.

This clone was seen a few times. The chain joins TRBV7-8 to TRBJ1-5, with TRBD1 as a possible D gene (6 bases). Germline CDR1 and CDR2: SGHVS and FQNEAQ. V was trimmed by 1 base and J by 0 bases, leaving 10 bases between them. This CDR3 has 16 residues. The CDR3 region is CASSLEGVSSNQPQHF. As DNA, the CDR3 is TGTGCCAGCAGCTTAGAGGGGGTTTCTAGCAATCAGCCCCAGCATTTT.

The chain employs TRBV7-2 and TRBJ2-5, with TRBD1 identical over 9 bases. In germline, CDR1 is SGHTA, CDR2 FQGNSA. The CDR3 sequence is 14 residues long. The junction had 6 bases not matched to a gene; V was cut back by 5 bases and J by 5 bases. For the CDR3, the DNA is TGTGCCAGCAGCCCCGGGACAGGGAGGGAGACCCAGTACTTC. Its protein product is CASSPGTGRETQYF.

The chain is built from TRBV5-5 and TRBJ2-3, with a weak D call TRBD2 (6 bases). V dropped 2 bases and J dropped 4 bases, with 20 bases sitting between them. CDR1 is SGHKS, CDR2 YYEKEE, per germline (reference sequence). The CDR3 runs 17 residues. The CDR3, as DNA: TGTGCCAGCAGCTTTCGGAGGGGCGGATTGAACGCAGATACGCAGTATTTT. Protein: CASSFRRGGLNADTQYF.

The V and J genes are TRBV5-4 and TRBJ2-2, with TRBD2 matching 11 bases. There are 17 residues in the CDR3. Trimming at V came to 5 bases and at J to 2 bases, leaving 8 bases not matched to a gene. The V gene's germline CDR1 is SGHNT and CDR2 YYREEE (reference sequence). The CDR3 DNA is TGTGCCAGCAGAGTGGGGCTAGCGGGGGGAAACACCGGGGAGCTGTTTTTT. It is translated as CASRVGLAGGNTGELFF.

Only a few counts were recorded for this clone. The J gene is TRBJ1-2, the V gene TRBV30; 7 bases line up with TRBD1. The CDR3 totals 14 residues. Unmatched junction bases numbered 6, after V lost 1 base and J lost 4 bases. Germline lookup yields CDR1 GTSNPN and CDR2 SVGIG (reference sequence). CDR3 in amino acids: CAWSGQGLVYGYTF. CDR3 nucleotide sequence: TGTGCCTGGAGTGGACAGGGATTAGTCTATGGCTACACCTTC.

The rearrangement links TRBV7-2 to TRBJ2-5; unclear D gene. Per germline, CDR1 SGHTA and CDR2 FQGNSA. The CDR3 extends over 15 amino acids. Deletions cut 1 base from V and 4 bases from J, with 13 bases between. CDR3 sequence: CASSLVLGAGETQYF. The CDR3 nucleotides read TGTGCCAGCAGCTTAGTCCTGGGCGCCGGAGAGACCCAGTACTTC.

The CDR3 nucleotides read TGTGCCAGTAGTCGGACAGGGGTTGTCTATGGCTACACCTTC. The encoded protein is CASSRTGVVYGYTF. This chain connects TRBV19 to TRBJ1-2; 9 nucleotides line up with TRBD1. This CDR3 has 14 residues. The germline CDR1 and CDR2 sequences are LNHDA and SQIVND (reference sequence). The V gene end was trimmed by 5 bases and the J gene end by 4 bases; junction bases not matched to a gene: 5.

CDR3 sequence: CASSFNRGEQYF. CDR3 nucleotide sequence: TGCGCCAGCAGCTTCAACAGGGGCGAGCAGTACTTC. The chain joins TRBV5-1 to TRBJ2-7; 7 nucleotides line up with TRBD1. The J segment lost 6 bases and the V segment lost 2 bases, leaving 2 bases of the junction unmatched. The V gene's germline CDR1 is SGHRS and CDR2 YFSETQ. This CDR3 comprises 12 residues.

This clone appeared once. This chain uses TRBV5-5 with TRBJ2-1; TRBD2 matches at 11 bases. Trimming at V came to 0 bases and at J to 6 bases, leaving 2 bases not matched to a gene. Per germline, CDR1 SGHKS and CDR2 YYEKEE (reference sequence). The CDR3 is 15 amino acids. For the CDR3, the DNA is TGTGCCAGCAGCTTGGAACTAGCGGGGGTCAATGAGCAGTTCTTC. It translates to CASSLELAGVNEQFF.

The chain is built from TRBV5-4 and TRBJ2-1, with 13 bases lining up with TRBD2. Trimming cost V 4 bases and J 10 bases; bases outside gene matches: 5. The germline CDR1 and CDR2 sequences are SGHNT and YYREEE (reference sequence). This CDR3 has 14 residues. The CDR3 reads CASSGGLAGVEQFF. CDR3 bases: TGTGCCAGCAGCGGCGGACTAGCGGGGGTGGAGCAGTTCTTC.

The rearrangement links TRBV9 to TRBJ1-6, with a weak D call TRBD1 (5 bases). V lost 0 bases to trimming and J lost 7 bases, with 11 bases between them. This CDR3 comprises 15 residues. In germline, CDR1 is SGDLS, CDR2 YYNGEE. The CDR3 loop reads CASSVGGSLNSPLHF. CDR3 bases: TGTGCCAGCAGCGTAGGGGGCTCGCTCAATTCACCCCTCCACTTT.

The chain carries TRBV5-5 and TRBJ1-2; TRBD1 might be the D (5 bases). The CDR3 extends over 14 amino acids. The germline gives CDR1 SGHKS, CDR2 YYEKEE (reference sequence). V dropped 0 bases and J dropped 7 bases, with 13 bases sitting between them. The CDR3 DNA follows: TGTGCCAGCAGCTTGGAATCAGGGTTCGGTGGCTACACCTTC. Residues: CASSLESGFGGYTF. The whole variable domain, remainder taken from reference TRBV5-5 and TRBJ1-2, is DAGVTQSPTHLIKTRGQQVTLRCSPISGHKSVSWYQQVLGQGPQFIFQYYEKEERGRGNFPDRFSARQFPNYSSELNVNALLLGDSALYLCASSLESGFGGYTFGSGTRLTVV.

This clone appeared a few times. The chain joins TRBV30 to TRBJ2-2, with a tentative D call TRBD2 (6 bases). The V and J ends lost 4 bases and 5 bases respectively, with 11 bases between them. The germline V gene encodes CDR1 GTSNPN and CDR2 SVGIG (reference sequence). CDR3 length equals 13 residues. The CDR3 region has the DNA TGTGCCTGGAAACTAGCAGTAACCGGGGAGCTGTTTTTT. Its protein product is CAWKLAVTGELFF.